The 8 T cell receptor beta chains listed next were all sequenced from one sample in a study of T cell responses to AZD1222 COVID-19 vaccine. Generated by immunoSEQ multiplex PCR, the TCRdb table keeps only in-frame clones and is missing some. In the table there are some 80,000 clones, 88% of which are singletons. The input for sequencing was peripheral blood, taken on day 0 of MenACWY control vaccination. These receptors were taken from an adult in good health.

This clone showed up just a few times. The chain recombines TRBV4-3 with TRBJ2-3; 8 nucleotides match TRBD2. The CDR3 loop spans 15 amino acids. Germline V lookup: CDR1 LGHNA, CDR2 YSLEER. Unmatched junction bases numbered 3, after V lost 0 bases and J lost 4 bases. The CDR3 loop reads CASSQDAGGSDTQYF. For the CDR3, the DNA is TGCGCCAGCAGCCAAGACGCGGGGGGCTCAGATACGCAGTATTTT.

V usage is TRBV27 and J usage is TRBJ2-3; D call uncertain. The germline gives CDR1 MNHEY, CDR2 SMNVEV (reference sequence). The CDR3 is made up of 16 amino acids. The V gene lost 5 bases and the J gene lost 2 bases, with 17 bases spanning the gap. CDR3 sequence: CASSPRGRRFTDTQYF. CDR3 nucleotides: TGTGCCAGCAGTCCCCGAGGACGGAGATTCACAGATACGCAGTATTTT.

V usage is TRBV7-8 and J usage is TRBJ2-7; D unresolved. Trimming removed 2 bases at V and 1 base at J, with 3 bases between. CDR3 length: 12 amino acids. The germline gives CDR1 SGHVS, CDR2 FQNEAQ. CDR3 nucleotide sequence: TGTGCCAGCAGCTTAAGGTCCTACGAGCAGTACTTC. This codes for CASSLRSYEQYF.

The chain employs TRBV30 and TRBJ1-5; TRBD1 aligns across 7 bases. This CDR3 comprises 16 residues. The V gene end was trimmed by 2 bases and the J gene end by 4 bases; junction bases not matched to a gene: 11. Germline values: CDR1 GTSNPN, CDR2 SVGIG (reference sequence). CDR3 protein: CAWSPRGGTENQPQHF. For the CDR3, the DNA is TGTGCCTGGAGTCCGAGGGGCGGGACAGAAAATCAGCCCCAGCATTTT.

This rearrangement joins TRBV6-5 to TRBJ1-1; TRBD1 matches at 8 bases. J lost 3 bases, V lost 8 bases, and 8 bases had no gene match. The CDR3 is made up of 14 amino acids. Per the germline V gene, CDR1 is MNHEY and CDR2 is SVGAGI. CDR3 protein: CASCRGHKDTEAFF. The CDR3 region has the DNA TGTGCCAGCTGCAGGGGGCATAAGGACACTGAAGCTTTCTTT.

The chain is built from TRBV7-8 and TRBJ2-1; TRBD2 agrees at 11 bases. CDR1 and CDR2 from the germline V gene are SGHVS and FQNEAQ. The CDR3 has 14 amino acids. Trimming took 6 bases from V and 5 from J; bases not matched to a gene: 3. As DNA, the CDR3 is TGTGCCAGCAGGACTAGCGGGACTAACAATGAGCAGTTCTTC. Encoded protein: CASRTSGTNNEQFF.

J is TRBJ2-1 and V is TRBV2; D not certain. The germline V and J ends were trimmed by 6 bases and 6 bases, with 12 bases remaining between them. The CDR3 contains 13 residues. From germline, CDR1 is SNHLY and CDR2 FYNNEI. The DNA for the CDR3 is TGTGCCAGCAGCGGAAGGGTATCCAATGAGCAGTTCTTC. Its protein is CASSGRVSNEQFF. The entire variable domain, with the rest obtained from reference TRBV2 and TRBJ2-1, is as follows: EPEVTQTPSHQVTQMGQEVILRCVPISNHLYFYWYRQILGQKVEFLVSFYNNEISEKSEIFDDQFSVERPDGSNFTLKIRSTKLEDSAMYFCASSGRVSNEQFFGPGTRLTVL.

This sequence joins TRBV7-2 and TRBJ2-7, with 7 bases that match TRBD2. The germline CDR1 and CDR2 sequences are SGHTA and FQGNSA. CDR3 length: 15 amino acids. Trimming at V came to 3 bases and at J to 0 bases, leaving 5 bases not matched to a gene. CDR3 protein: CASSLAGESSYEQYF. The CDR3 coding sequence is TGTGCCAGCAGCTTGGCGGGGGAGAGCTCCTACGAGCAGTACTTC.